Following are 20 T cell receptor beta chains from one sample sequenced in a study of T-cell reconstitution after alpha-beta-depleted transplantation in children. Unique molecular identifiers were incorporated during preparation of the TCRbeta library. TCRdb ran MiXCR on the PCR reads and lists one entry per CDR3 protein. The sample includes 500,000 to 750,000 distinct CDR3 sequences, 20% to 30% of them seen just once. The material was PBMCs, obtained before TCRalphabeta/CD19-depleted stem cell transplant. The receptors were sampled from a boy younger than two with Wiskott-Aldrich syndrome, due to receive a stem cell transplant.

The gene calls are TRBV21-1 and TRBJ2-1. TRBV21-1 is a listed pseudogene. The CDR3 is 11 amino acids. The CDR3 spells CASSTGIEQFF. In DNA form, the CDR3 reads TGTGCCAGCAGCACAGGGATTGAGCAGTTCTTC.

The gene calls are TRBV29-1 and TRBJ1-1; TRBD1 might be the D (5 bases). V shed 4 bases and J shed 2 bases, with 17 bases lying between them. Looked up from germline, CDR1 is SQVTM and CDR2 is ANQGSEA. This CDR3 has 15 amino acids. CDR3 DNA: TGCAGCGTTGGATATCTCGGACAAACTAACACTGAAGCTTTCTTT. Its protein is CSVGYLGQTNTEAFF.

The gene calls are TRBV15 and TRBJ2-1; 12 bases line up with TRBD2. The CDR3 covers 17 residues. V trimming: 0 bases; J trimming: 7 bases; junction bases outside the gene matches: 7. Germline CDR1 LNHNV, CDR2 YYDKDF (reference sequence). The DNA of the CDR3 is TGTGCCACCAGCAGAGATCTGCTAGCGGGAGGGGGAAATGAGCAGTTCTTC. This encodes CATSRDLLAGGGNEQFF.

V usage is TRBV3-1 and J usage is TRBJ1-1; no definite D call. V was shortened by 1 base and J by 5 bases, with 5 bases between the two germline ends. CDR3 length: 12 amino acids. CDR1 and CDR2 from the germline V gene are LGHDT and YNNKEL (reference sequence). For the CDR3, the DNA is TGTGCCAGCAGCCAAGCTGAAACTGAAGCTTTCTTT. This encodes CASSQAETEAFF.

This clonotype was counted between two and nine times. The rearrangement joins TRBV28 to TRBJ2-1; no reliable D call. CDR1 is MDHEN and CDR2 is SYDVKM in the germline V gene. This CDR3 has 12 residues. Trimming removed 3 bases at V and 4 bases at J, with 4 bases between. CDR3 protein: CASSFVYNEQFF. As DNA, the CDR3 is TGTGCCAGCAGTTTCGTGTACAATGAGCAGTTCTTC.

This chain connects TRBV20-1 to TRBJ1-4; D is perhaps TRBD1 (6 bases). Per germline, CDR1 DFQATT and CDR2 SNEGSKA (reference sequence). This CDR3 is built from 13 residues. V gave up 6 bases and J gave up 7 bases, with 15 bases separating them. The CDR3 DNA reads as TGCAGTGCCGACCGGGACATCGGTGAAAAACTGTTTTTT. Translation: CSADRDIGEKLFF.

This clonotype was recorded a few times. The rearrangement uses TRBV20-1 and TRBJ2-7; 9 bases map to TRBD1. CDR3 length: 13 amino acids. V was clipped by 3 bases and J by 3 bases; unmatched bases: 3. Germline V lookup: CDR1 DFQATT, CDR2 SNEGSKA (reference sequence). Here the CDR3 DNA reads TGCAGTGCTAGTGGGACAGGGAGCTACGAGCAGTACTTC. Translated: CSASGTGSYEQYF.

The chain has TRBV12-3 or TRBV12-4 and TRBJ1-5; D perhaps matches TRBD1 (5 bases). The CDR3 length is 15 residues. The germline V and J ends were trimmed by 5 bases and 4 bases, with 15 bases remaining between them. The CDR3 spells CASSAGGAKNQPQHF. The CDR3 DNA is TGTGCCAGCAGTGCCGGCGGGGCTAAGAATCAGCCCCAGCATTTT.

As DNA, the CDR3 is TGTGCCAGCAAAGCGGGAGGGCCGTACGAGCAGTACTTC. Its protein is CASKAGGPYEQYF. The chain has TRBV7-8 and TRBJ2-7, with 10 nucleotides matching TRBD2. The CDR3 loop spans 13 amino acids. CDR1 is SGHVS and CDR2 is FQNEAQ in the germline V gene. The J segment lost 4 bases and the V segment lost 7 bases, leaving 4 bases of the junction unmatched.

This clonotype was recorded a few times. The gene calls are TRBV7-2 and TRBJ2-1; weak D call: TRBD1 (7 bases). The ends were cut back, 1 base at V and 6 bases at J, with 13 bases in the middle. CDR1 SGHTA and CDR2 FQGNSA come from the germline V gene. The CDR3 is 15 residues long. The CDR3 spells CASSLGVQGGNEQFF. Here the CDR3 DNA reads TGTGCCAGCAGCTTAGGGGTTCAGGGGGGCAATGAGCAGTTCTTC.

The V call is TRBV20-1, the J call TRBJ2-3, with 8 bases identical to TRBD1. The CDR3 totals 13 residues. Trimming removed 5 bases from V and 5 bases from J; junction bases left unmatched: 6. Germline assignment: CDR1 DFQATT and CDR2 SNEGSKA (reference sequence). CDR3 amino acids: CSAVDRGRDTQYF. CDR3 in DNA: TGCAGTGCTGTAGACAGGGGAAGAGATACGCAGTATTTT.

This clonotype was counted only a few times. The chain has TRBV5-1 and TRBJ2-3; D not resolved. The germline V and J ends were trimmed by 1 base and 2 bases, with 5 bases remaining between them. The CDR3 loop spans 13 amino acids. Germline CDR1 is SGHRS and CDR2 is YFSETQ. The CDR3 here is CASSLLYTDTQYF. The CDR3 bases are TGCGCCAGCAGCTTGCTATACACAGATACGCAGTATTTT.

The V gene is TRBV12-3 or TRBV12-4, the J gene TRBJ2-7; possible D gene TRBD2, 6 bases. The CDR3 runs 14 residues. Trimming removed 8 bases from V and 3 bases from J, with 17 bases in between. The CDR3 reads CASGGTPLDYEQYF. For the CDR3, the DNA is TGTGCCAGCGGGGGGACGCCTCTCGACTACGAGCAGTACTTC.

The chain uses TRBV10-2 and TRBJ2-7, with D perhaps TRBD2 (5 bases). The germline gives CDR1 WSHSY, CDR2 SAAADI. This CDR3 spans 13 amino acids. V was shortened by 4 bases and J by 3 bases, with 10 bases between the two germline ends. Here the CDR3 reads CASSVQRNYEQYF. CDR3 in DNA: TGCGCCAGCAGTGTCCAGCGGAACTACGAGCAGTACTTC.

The table lists this clonotype with a few counts. V and J are TRBV5-1 and TRBJ2-5; 7 bases are shared with TRBD2. The germline V gene encodes CDR1 SGHRS and CDR2 YFSETQ. The length of the CDR3 is 14 residues. The V segment lost 5 bases and the J segment 0 bases; nucleotides outside the gene matches: 4. CDR3 sequence (DNA): TGCGCCAGCAGGGAGCGGGGAGACCAAGAGACCCAGTACTTC. Its protein product is CASRERGDQETQYF.

The rearrangement links TRBV10-3 to TRBJ2-1; D not certain. This CDR3 has 11 amino acids. Trimming cost V 8 bases and J 6 bases, with 8 bases left between them. Germline loops: CDR1 ENHRY, CDR2 SYGVKD. This CDR3 reads CAIGKGNEQFF. In DNA form, the CDR3 reads TGTGCCATCGGGAAGGGCAATGAGCAGTTCTTC.

V usage is TRBV29-1 and J usage is TRBJ2-7; D is unresolved. The germline V and J ends were trimmed by 5 bases and 0 bases, with 14 bases remaining between them. The germline CDR1 and CDR2 sequences are SQVTM and ANQGSEA. The CDR3 consists of 14 residues. The DNA for the CDR3 is TGCAGCGTTCCGAGTGGGAAAAACTCCTACGAGCAGTACTTC. Protein sequence: CSVPSGKNSYEQYF.

The chain joins TRBV20-1 to TRBJ2-5; 7 nucleotides align to TRBD2. This CDR3 is built from 16 residues. Germline V gene data show CDR1 as DFQATT and CDR2 as SNEGSKA (reference sequence). The junction had 17 bases not matched to a gene; V was cut back by 6 bases and J by 4 bases. CDR3 region: CSATTWEGRIGETQYF. The CDR3 DNA reads as TGCAGTGCCACTACATGGGAGGGCCGGATCGGAGAGACCCAGTACTTC.

The chain joins TRBV29-1 to TRBJ2-3; 7 nucleotides match TRBD1. This CDR3 spans 11 amino acids. CDR1 SQVTM and CDR2 ANQGSEA come from the germline V gene. V lost 5 bases and J lost 4; bases outside the gene matches: 0. The CDR3 loop reads CSVTGADTQYF. For the CDR3, the DNA is TGCAGCGTTACAGGGGCAGATACGCAGTATTTT.

In this sample, this clonotype turned up a few times. The gene calls are TRBV20-1 and TRBJ2-1; 13 bases are a match to TRBD2. V shed 2 bases and J 8 bases; nucleotides not matched to a gene: 9. This CDR3 contains 16 residues. Germline CDR1 reads DFQATT; CDR2 reads SNEGSKA (reference sequence). CDR3 DNA sequence: TGCAGTGCTAGATCGTGGACTAGCGGGAGAGAGGATGAGCAGTTCTTC. It is translated as CSARSWTSGREDEQFF.